This passage covers 22 T cell receptor beta chains from one sample sequenced in a study of breast tumors, draining lymph nodes, adjacent tissues. TCRdb analysed the multiplex PCR reads with MiXCR anew, one entry per CDR3 protein. The sample lists approximately 210,000 distinct CDR3 sequences; 30% to 35% were seen once. Axillary draining lymph nodes of breast cancer patients supplied the node samples. The sample comprised axillary lymph node tissue. Receptors were obtained from a female donor with breast cancer. Some clones in this sample may be carry-over from other donors' samples.

The table lists this clonotype with many counts. This sequence joins TRBV6-2 or TRBV6-3 and TRBJ1-4; D is ambiguous. CDR1 and CDR2 from the germline V gene are MNHEY and SVGEGT. This CDR3 is built from 15 residues. Trimming removed 6 bases from V and 5 bases from J, with 16 bases in between. CDR3 DNA sequence: TGTGCCAGCAGACCCATGGCAGGCCTCAATGAAAAACTGTTTTTT. This translates into CASRPMAGLNEKLFF.

Concerning this clonotype itself: The junction departs from germline at one end; a sequencing error may be responsible. The chain couples TRBV2 to TRBJ2-3; 9 bases are shared with TRBD2. The germline V gene encodes CDR1 SNHLY and CDR2 FYNNEI. The CDR3 length is 17 residues. DNA of the CDR3: TGTGCCACCAGTGATGCGGCGGGGGGGGCCCGCACAGATACGCAGTATTTT. Its translation is CATSDAAGGARTDTQYF. The complete variable domain, with remaining parts taken from reference TRBV2 and TRBJ2-3, reads EPEVTQTPSHQVTQMGQEVILRCVPISNHLYFYWYRQILGQKVEFLVSFYNNEISEKSEIFDDQFSVERPDGSNFTLKIRSTKLEDSAMYFCATSDAAGGARTDTQYFGPGTRLTVL.

V and J are TRBV12-3 or TRBV12-4 and TRBJ2-3; D is uncertain. This CDR3 contains 15 residues. Trimming took 5 bases from V and 3 from J, leaving 15 bases between them. The CDR3 sequence is CASSHPQRPTDTQYF. For the CDR3, the DNA is TGTGCCAGCAGTCATCCCCAGCGACCTACAGATACGCAGTATTTT.

J is TRBJ1-2 and V is TRBV3-1; no reliable D call. Germline lookup yields CDR1 LGHDT and CDR2 YNNKEL (reference sequence). This CDR3 contains 15 residues. The V end lost 1 base, the J end lost 6 bases, and 15 bases lay between the germline ends. CDR3 residues: CASSQAIGLINGYTF. In nucleotides, the CDR3 is TGTGCCAGCAGCCAAGCTATAGGGTTAATAAATGGCTACACCTTC.

The sample holds many counts of this clonotype. The chain is built from TRBV4-3 and TRBJ1-3; tentative D call: TRBD1 (5 bases). Germline V gene sequence: CDR1 LGHNA, CDR2 YSLEER. This CDR3 comprises 15 residues. Trimming cost V 1 base and J 3 bases, with 10 bases left between them. The CDR3 region has the DNA TGCGCCAGCAGCCAAGGGGCAGGGAGTGGAAACACCATATATTTT. Protein sequence: CASSQGAGSGNTIYF.

This clonotype has just one count. The CDR3 ends on some other residue instead of the conserved phenylalanine or tryptophan, so this is likely a read error. No DNA is shown, since the ends of the CDR3 on it are uncertain; the CDR3 is the one TCRdb lists. This rearrangement joins TRBV12-3 or TRBV12-4 to TRBJ2-6. The CDR3 extends over 9 residues, inclusive of both ends. The CDR3 is CASSGLGTS.

This clonotype has a count of ten or more. The V call is TRBV5-1, the J call TRBJ1-2, with 8 bases aligning to TRBD1. The CDR3 runs to 15 residues. V lost 3 bases to trimming and J lost 11 bases; unmatched junction nucleotides: 15. In germline, CDR1 is SGHRS, CDR2 YFSETQ. The CDR3: CASSYDTGTGTWYTF. In DNA form, the CDR3 reads TGCGCCAGCAGCTATGATACCGGGACAGGAACGTGGTACACCTTC.

About this clonotype: A read error may account for a junction end that differs from germline. The chain combines TRBV5-1 with TRBJ2-3; 15 bases are shared with TRBD2. Germline V lookup: CDR1 SGHRS, CDR2 YFSETQ. The CDR3 totals 16 residues. The CDR3 coding sequence is TGCGCCAGCAGTTCGGGACTAGCGGGGGGAACAGATATGCAGTATTTT. This gives the protein CASSSGLAGGTDMQYF.

As concerns this clonotype: A much larger clone sits a single nucleotide away, making a read error possible. V usage is TRBV11-2 and J usage is TRBJ2-2; no clear D gene. Trimming took 2 bases from V and 5 from J, leaving 9 bases between them. CDR3 length: 14 residues. Germline assignment: CDR1 SGHAT and CDR2 FQNNGV. The CDR3 spells CASSLRLSTGELFF. The CDR3 DNA reads TGTGCCAGCAGCTTAAGACTCAGTACCGGGGAGCTGTTTTTT.

This clonotype was counted at least ten times. The V call is TRBV9, the J call TRBJ2-3; perhaps TRBD2 as D (5 bases). Germline V gene sequence: CDR1 SGDLS, CDR2 YYNGEE. The CDR3 sequence is 15 residues long. V was pared by 1 base and J by 0 bases, with 9 bases between. In nucleotides, the CDR3 is TGTGCCAGCAGCGTAACGGGATCTAGCACAGATACGCAGTATTTT. Encoded protein: CASSVTGSSTDTQYF.

With respect to this clonotype: Given the absence of the conserved phenylalanine or tryptophan at the CDR3 end, a read error is likely. The limits of the CDR3 on the DNA are not certain, so only TCRdb's listed CDR3 is given. The chain joins TRBV6-6 to TRBJ2-5. The germline CDR1 and CDR2 sequences are MNHNY and SVGAGI (reference sequence). With termini counted, the CDR3 has 8 amino acids. The CDR3 spells CASSYLYP.

The chain combines TRBV9 with TRBJ2-1; the match to TRBD2 covers 10 bases. The CDR3 covers 14 residues. Germline-derived CDR1 and CDR2 are SGDLS and YYNGEE. The J segment lost 9 bases and the V segment lost 4 bases, leaving 7 bases of the junction unmatched. CDR3 protein: CASSLGTSVAEQFF. The CDR3 nucleotides are TGTGCCAGCAGCCTCGGGACTAGCGTTGCTGAGCAGTTCTTC.

This clonotype occurred many times. This chain joins TRBV20-1 and TRBJ1-2; tentative D call: TRBD1 (6 bases). The V end was cut by 3 bases, the J end by 1 base, with 15 bases between. Germline CDR1 DFQATT, CDR2 SNEGSKA (reference sequence). The CDR3 loop spans 15 amino acids. The CDR3 nucleotides read TGCAGTGCTAGGGGGGGCGCCGGGATTAACTATGGCTACACCTTC. It codes for CSARGGAGINYGYTF.

This chain links TRBV2 with TRBJ1-5, with 8 nucleotides matching TRBD1. In germline, CDR1 is SNHLY, CDR2 FYNNEI. The CDR3 is made up of 15 amino acids. The ends lost 2 bases at V and 10 bases at J; junction bases unmatched: 10. CDR3 residues: CASSETATGVNPQHF. The CDR3 DNA reads TGTGCCAGCAGTGAAACCGCGACAGGGGTGAATCCCCAGCATTTT. Combining the CDR3 with reference TRBV2 and TRBJ1-5 gives the whole variable domain EPEVTQTPSHQVTQMGQEVILRCVPISNHLYFYWYRQILGQKVEFLVSFYNNEISEKSEIFDDQFSVERPDGSNFTLKIRSTKLEDSAMYFCASSETATGVNPQHFGDGTRLSIL.

The J gene is TRBJ1-2, the V gene TRBV5-1, with D possibly being TRBD1 (5 bases). The CDR3 covers 15 residues. From germline, CDR1 is SGHRS and CDR2 YFSETQ. V was shortened by 1 base and J by 6 bases, with 16 bases between the two germline ends. The CDR3 loop reads CASSLRPGLVHGYTF. CDR3 nucleotide sequence: TGCGCCAGCAGCTTGCGACCGGGACTTGTACATGGCTACACCTTC.

This clonotype came up many times. This chain connects TRBV11-2 to TRBJ1-4; no firm D call. V was pared by 8 bases and J by 0 bases, with 13 bases between. CDR3 size: 15 residues. Germline CDR1 is SGHAT and CDR2 is FQNNGV. The CDR3 nucleotides are TGTGCCAGCCTAAAAGGCCTTGCAACTAATGAAAAACTGTTTTTT. Encoded protein: CASLKGLATNEKLFF.

A remark on this clonotype: A much larger clone differs by one base, so this may be a read error. The chain carries TRBV5-1 and TRBJ2-2; possibly TRBD1 or TRBD2 for D (5 bases each). This CDR3 comprises 15 residues. CDR1 and CDR2 from the germline V gene are SGHRS and YFSETQ. CDR3 DNA: TGCGCCAGCAGCTTGGAGGGGTTGGGCACCGGGGAGCTGTGTTTT. Protein product: CASSLEGLGTGELCF. The variable domain in full, completed from reference TRBV5-1 and TRBJ2-2, reads KAGVTQTPRYLIKTRGQQVTLSCSPISGHRSVSWYQQTPGQGLQFLFEYFSETQRNKGNFPGRFSGRQFSNSRSEMNVSTLELGDSALYLCASSLEGLGTGELCFGEGSRLTVL.

This clonotype has a count of ten or more. The chain links TRBV7-8 to TRBJ2-2; D is possibly TRBD2 (6 bases). Trimming pared 7 bases from V and 7 bases from J, leaving 19 bases between. This CDR3 is 15 amino acids long. CDR1 and CDR2 from the germline V gene are SGHVS and FQNEAQ. In DNA form, the CDR3 reads TGTGCCAGCACCGTCAACCCGGGGGTTGTCGGGGAGCTGTTTTTT. Translated, it gives CASTVNPGVVGELFF. Looking up the rest from reference TRBV7-8 and TRBJ2-2 gives the full variable domain: GAGVSQSPRYKVAKRGQDVALRCDPISGHVSLFWYQQALGQGPEFLTYFQNEAQLDKSGLPSDRFFAERPEGSVSTLKIQRTQQEDSAVYLCASTVNPGVVGELFFGEGSRLTVL.

There are a few counts of this clonotype. This chain connects TRBV3-1 to TRBJ1-2; no clear D. The CDR3 has 14 amino acids. The V end lost 8 bases, the J end lost 5 bases, and 18 bases lay between the germline ends. The germline V gene encodes CDR1 LGHDT and CDR2 YNNKEL (reference sequence). CDR3 coding DNA: TGTGCCAGCTCCCCCCTTGGGGTTTCTTATGGCTACACCTTC. Its protein is CASSPLGVSYGYTF.

Many counts were recorded for this clonotype. V is TRBV25-1 and J is TRBJ1-6; D is unclear. In germline, CDR1 is MGHDK, CDR2 SYGVNS. The CDR3 runs to 15 residues. V dropped 2 bases and J dropped 9 bases, with 14 bases sitting between them. CDR3 nucleotide sequence: TGTGCCAGCAGTGAACTCGGTCGGGAGGGTTCACCCCTCCACTTT. Protein product: CASSELGREGSPLHF.

This chain uses TRBV7-2 with TRBJ1-5; D is unclear. The CDR3 sequence is 15 residues long. Germline CDR1 is SGHTA and CDR2 is FQGNSA. Trimming took off 4 bases at V and 3 bases at J, with 13 bases between the two ends. The CDR3 DNA sequence: TGTGCCAGCAGCTCCCGCCGGGCCCCCAATCAGCCCCAGCATTTT. This encodes CASSSRRAPNQPQHF.

The J gene is TRBJ2-3, the V gene TRBV25-1, with D possibly matching TRBD1 (5 bases). V lost 0 bases to trimming and J lost 3 bases, with 10 bases between them. Germline V gene data show CDR1 as MGHDK and CDR2 as SYGVNS. The CDR3 totals 15 residues. CDR3 in DNA: TGTGCCAGCAGTGAATATCAGGGCCAAACAGATACGCAGTATTTT. This encodes CASSEYQGQTDTQYF.